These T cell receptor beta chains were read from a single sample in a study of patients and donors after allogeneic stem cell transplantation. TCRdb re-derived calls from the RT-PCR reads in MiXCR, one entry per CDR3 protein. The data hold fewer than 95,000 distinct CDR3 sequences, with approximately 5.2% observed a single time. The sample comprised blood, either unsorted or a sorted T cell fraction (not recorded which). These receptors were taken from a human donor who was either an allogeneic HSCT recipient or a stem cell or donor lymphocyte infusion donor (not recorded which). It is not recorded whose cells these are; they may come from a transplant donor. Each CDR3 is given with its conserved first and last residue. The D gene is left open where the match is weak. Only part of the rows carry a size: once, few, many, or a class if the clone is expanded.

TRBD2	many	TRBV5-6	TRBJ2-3	TGTGCCAGCAGCGGGGGGGGTTCAGCGAAATCAGGGACGCAGTATTTT	CASSGGGSAKSGTQYF
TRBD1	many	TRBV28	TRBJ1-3	TGTGCCAGCAGTTTAGGAGGACAGGGGATAGGAAACACCATATATTTT	CASSLGGQGIGNTIYF
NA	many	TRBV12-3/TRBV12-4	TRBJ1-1	TGTGCCAGCAGTTGGGACCGACCCAGTAACACTGAAGCTTTCTTT	CASSWDRPSNTEAFF
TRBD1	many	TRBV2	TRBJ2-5	TGTGCCAGCGAGGGGGCCCCGGGGGAGACCCAGTACTTC	CASEGAPGETQYF
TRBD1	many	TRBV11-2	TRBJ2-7	TGTGCCAGCAGCTTCGACAGGGGAATCTACGAGCAGTACTTC	CASSFDRGIYEQYF
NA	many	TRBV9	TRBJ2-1	TGTGCCAGCAGCCCCTTTTCCTACAATGAGCAGTTCTTC	CASSPFSYNEQFF
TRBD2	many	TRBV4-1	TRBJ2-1	TGCGCCAGCAGCAGACTAGCGGGCTACAATGAGCAGTTCTTC	CASSRLAGYNEQFF
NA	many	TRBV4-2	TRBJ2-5	TGTGCCAGCAGCCCCGGCGTCGGGACCCAAGAGACCCAGTACTTC	CASSPGVGTQETQYF
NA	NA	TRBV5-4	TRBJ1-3	TGTGCCAGCAGCTTGGAAAGGGCTGGAAACACCATATATTTT	CASSLERAGNTIYF
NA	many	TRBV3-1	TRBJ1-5	TGTGCCAGCAGCCTGGGGGCCAGAGAGGGGCCCCAGCATTTT	CASSLGAREGPQHF
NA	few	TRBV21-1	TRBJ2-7	TGTGCCAGCAGCAAAGGGAGCGGAGAGCAGTACTTC	CASSKGSGEQYF
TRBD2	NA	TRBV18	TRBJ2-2	TGTGCCAGCTCACAGTCTAGCGGGCCTAACACCGGGGAGCTGTTTTTT	CASSQSSGPNTGELFF
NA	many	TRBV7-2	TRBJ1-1	TGTGCCAGCAGCTCCAGCGGGATGGGGGGGACTGAAGCTTTCTTT	CASSSSGMGGTEAFF
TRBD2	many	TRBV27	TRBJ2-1	TGTGCCAGCAGCAAAGGGAGGGCCGGGTACAATGAGCAGTTCTTC	CASSKGRAGYNEQFF
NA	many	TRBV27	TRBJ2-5	TGTGCCAGCAGATCGACAGATCAAGAGACCCAGTACTTC	CASRSTDQETQYF
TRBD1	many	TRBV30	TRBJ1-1	TGTGCCTGGAGACGCCGGGACAGGAAGATGAACACTGAAGCTTTCTTT	CAWRRRDRKMNTEAFF
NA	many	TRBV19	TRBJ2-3	TGTGCCAGTAGTATCATGGATACGCAGTATTTT	CASSIMDTQYF
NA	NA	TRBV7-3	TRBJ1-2	TGTGCCAGCAGTCCGGACAGTGGCTATGGCTACACCTTC	CASSPDSGYGYTF
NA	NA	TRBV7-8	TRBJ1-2	TGTGCCAGCAGCCCCGTCCCCATGGGAGATGGCTACACCTTC	CASSPVPMGDGYTF
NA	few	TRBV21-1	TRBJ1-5	TGTGCCAGCAAAAGGGACAGATTGAATCAGCCCCAGCATTTT	CASKRDRLNQPQHF
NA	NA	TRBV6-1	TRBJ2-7	TGTGCCAGCAGTGAACTGGCAGATTCCTACGAGCAGTACTTC	CASSELADSYEQYF
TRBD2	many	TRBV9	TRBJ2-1	TGTGCCAGCAGCGTAGGTTGGGGGGGATATTTGGATGAGCAGTTCTTC	CASSVGWGGYLDEQFF
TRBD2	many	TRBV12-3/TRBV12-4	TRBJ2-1	TGTGCCAGCAGTGTTACTAGCGGGTACTACAATGAGCAGTTCTTC	CASSVTSGYYNEQFF
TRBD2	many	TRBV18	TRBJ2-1	TGTGCCAGCTCACCATTGAGCGGGAGGAATGAGCAGTTCTTC	CASSPLSGRNEQFF
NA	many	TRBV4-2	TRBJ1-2	TGTGCCAGCAGCCAAGATAGTGACAGAAACTATGGCTACACCTTC	CASSQDSDRNYGYTF
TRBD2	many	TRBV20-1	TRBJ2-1	TGCAGTGCGGAGCCGGGACTAGCGGGAAGTAATGAGCAGTTCTTC	CSAEPGLAGSNEQFF
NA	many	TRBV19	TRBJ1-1	TGTGCCAGTAGTATCGCTGGGAAAGCTTTCTTT	CASSIAGKAFF
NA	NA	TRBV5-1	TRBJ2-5	TGCGCCAGCAGCTGGGGGGCTGGGGGGCAGGAGACCCAGTACTTC	CASSWGAGGQETQYF
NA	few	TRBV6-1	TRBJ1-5	TGTGCCAGCGTGCCTATGGGGGGGGCCATCAATCAGCCCCAGCATTTT	CASVPMGGAINQPQHF
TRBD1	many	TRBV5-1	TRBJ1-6	TGCGCCAGCAGTCGCGGGACAGGGGAGTCATTAATTGATTCACCCCTCCACTTT	CASSRGTGESLIDSPLHF
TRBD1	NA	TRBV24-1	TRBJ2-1	TGTGCCACCAGTGATCCCCTGGACAGGGGGTGGGTTAATGAGCAGTTCTTC	CATSDPLDRGWVNEQFF
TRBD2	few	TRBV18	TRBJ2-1	TGTGCCAGCTCACCATACGGGACTAGCGGGATCCTTCAGTTCTTC	CASSPYGTSGILQFF
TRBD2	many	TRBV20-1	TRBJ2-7	TGCAGTGCTAGAGATGAGGCCTCGGGACTAGCTGCCGACGAGCAGTACTTC	CSARDEASGLAADEQYF
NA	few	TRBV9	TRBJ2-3	TGTGCCAGCAGCGTAGGGGGAGAAGATACGCAGTATTTT	CASSVGGEDTQYF
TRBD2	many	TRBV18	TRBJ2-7	TGTGCCAGCTCACCGGGACTAGCAACCTACGAGCAGTACTTC	CASSPGLATYEQYF
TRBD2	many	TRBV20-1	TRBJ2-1	TGCAGCGCCTTTGATCGAGCGGGATGGGCCTACAATGAGCAGTTCTTC	CSAFDRAGWAYNEQFF
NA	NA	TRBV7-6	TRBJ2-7	TGTGCCAGCAGCGCTGGGTCGGGCAGATCCTACGAGCAGTACTTC	CASSAGSGRSYEQYF
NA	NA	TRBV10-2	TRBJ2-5	TGCGCCAGCATGTGGGGGCTAGCTGCTGAGACCCAGTACTTC	CASMWGLAAETQYF
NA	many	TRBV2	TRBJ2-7	TGTGCCAGCAAGAGAAGCTTCCTCCTCTACGAGCAGTACTTC	CASKRSFLLYEQYF